This TCR beta chain was sequenced for a study of blood T cell repertoires in COVID-19. Deletions cut 4 bases from V and 4 bases from J, with 17 bases between. This CDR3 is built from 15 residues. Germline CDR1 is SGHRS and CDR2 is YFSETQ. Produced via immunoSEQ multiplex PCR; TCRdb's table is partial and in-frame only. The table shows about 110,000 clones, with 84% occurring only once. In this sample, this clone turned up a few times. The chain joins TRBV5-1 to TRBJ1-2, with D tentatively TRBD1 (6 bases). The origin of this receptor is a human donor in a cohort sampled during active COVID-19. Specimen: peripheral blood. For the CDR3, the DNA is TGCGCCAGCAGCGAGACAGGAGTAGGGAGCTATGGCTACACCTTC. It translates to CASSETGVGSYGYTF.